The 11 T cell receptor beta chains given below trace back to one sample, sequenced in a study of Ad26.COV2.S vaccination and SARS-CoV-2 variants. The protocol was immunoSEQ multiplex PCR, while the TCRdb copy is restricted to in-frame clones and leaves out a portion. Counted here are roughly 300,000 clones, less than 90% occurring once; the ten biggest clones make up around 6.4%. Noted treatment: around 19 received Ad26.COV2.S at low or high dose, single or two shots; about 5 received placebo; per-sample allocation not given. Specimens were obtained on day 63 following the first vaccine or placebo injection. Here the sequenced sample was peripheral blood, taken in a trial of Ad26.COV2.S vaccine versus placebo. Source of these receptors: a person between 18 and 65 years old who received the Ad26.COV2.S COVID-19 vaccine or a placebo.

V and J are TRBV11-2 and TRBJ2-7; 9 positions agree with TRBD1. With V trimmed by 3 bases and J by 5 bases, 5 bases remained unmatched. CDR1 and CDR2 (germline): SGHAT, FQNNGV. The CDR3 totals 14 residues. In DNA, the CDR3 is TGTGCCAGCAGCTTGGTGGGACAGGGCCACGAGCAGTACTTC. Amino acids: CASSLVGQGHEQYF.

The chain carries TRBV7-9 and TRBJ1-2; the match to TRBD1 covers 7 bases. The CDR3 has 15 residues. Trimming cost V 0 bases and J 2 bases; bases outside gene matches: 3. CDR1 is SEHNR and CDR2 is FQNEAQ in the germline V gene (reference sequence). CDR3 loop: CASSLAGQKNYGYTF. The CDR3 nucleotides read TGTGCCAGCAGCTTAGCGGGACAGAAAAACTATGGCTACACCTTC. The variable domain in full, with the rest retrieved from reference TRBV7-9 and TRBJ1-2, is DTGVSQNPRHKITKRGQNVTFRCDPISEHNRLYWYRQTLGQGPEFLTYFQNEAQLEKSRLLSDRFSAERPKGSFSTLEIQRTEQGDSAMYLCASSLAGQKNYGYTFGSGTRLTVV.

The genes are TRBV19 and TRBJ1-1, with D possibly being TRBD1 (5 bases). V was shortened by 3 bases and J by 4 bases, with 12 bases between the two germline ends. Germline assignment: CDR1 LNHDA and CDR2 SQIVND (reference sequence). This CDR3 region has 14 residues. The CDR3 bases are TGTGCCAGTAGTATCGGACGGGGGAGCACTGAAGCTTTCTTT. This sequence encodes CASSIGRGSTEAFF.

Only one count was recorded for this clone. This rearrangement joins TRBV28 to TRBJ2-5; D gene unclear. The ends were cut back, 6 bases at V and 1 base at J, with 9 bases in the middle. This CDR3 is built from 13 residues. Germline CDR1 reads MDHEN; CDR2 reads SYDVKM. CDR3 residues: CASSSPPQETQYF. In DNA form, the CDR3 reads TGTGCCAGCAGCTCGCCCCCCCAAGAGACCCAGTACTTC.

V usage is TRBV5-4 and J usage is TRBJ2-3, with no clear D. The CDR3 runs to 14 residues. Trimming cost V 2 bases and J 2 bases, with 9 bases left between them. The germline V gene has CDR1 SGHNT and CDR2 YYREEE (reference sequence). CDR3 sequence: CASSLPSTTDTQYF. CDR3 nucleotides: TGTGCCAGCAGCTTACCAAGCACCACAGATACGCAGTATTTT.

The chain recombines TRBV5-1 with TRBJ1-2, with D perhaps matching TRBD1 (5 bases). V lost 6 bases, J lost 0 bases, and 18 bases lay in between. Germline V gene sequence: CDR1 SGHRS, CDR2 YFSETQ. This CDR3 contains 16 residues. CDR3 sequence (DNA): TGCGCCAGCACAACCTCATTCGAGGGGCCTAACTATGGCTACACCTTC. Translating it yields CASTTSFEGPNYGYTF.

The rearrangement joins TRBV14 to TRBJ2-3, with 9 nucleotides matching TRBD1. The CDR3 consists of 14 residues. Germline V lookup: CDR1 SGHDN, CDR2 FVKESK. V lost 6 bases to trimming and J lost 3 bases; unmatched junction nucleotides: 4. In nucleotides, the CDR3 is TGTGCCAGCAGTTATGGGACAGGGACAGATACGCAGTATTTT. It is translated as CASSYGTGTDTQYF. The complete variable domain, with remaining parts taken from reference TRBV14 and TRBJ2-3, reads EAGVTQFPSHSVIEKGQTVTLRCDPISGHDNLYWYRRVMGKEIKFLLHFVKESKQDESGMPNNRFLAERTGGTYSTLKVQPAELEDSGVYFCASSYGTGTDTQYFGPGTRLTVL.

The chain uses TRBV7-9 and TRBJ2-3; D may be TRBD1 or TRBD2 (6 bases each). CDR3 length: 15 amino acids. Germline CDR1 is SEHNR and CDR2 is FQNEAQ (reference sequence). V was clipped by 5 bases and J by 5 bases, with 17 bases between them. The CDR3 reads CASSLRGPTGDTQYF. The CDR3 region has the DNA TGTGCCAGCAGCCTCCGGGGGCCCACTGGAGATACGCAGTATTTT.

The chain carries TRBV5-5 and TRBJ2-4; D is perhaps TRBD1 or TRBD2 (5 bases each). Trimming took off 0 bases at V and 9 bases at J, with 7 bases between the two ends. The CDR3 loop spans 12 amino acids. CDR1 SGHKS and CDR2 YYEKEE come from the germline V gene (reference sequence). The CDR3: CASSLDGAIQYF. In nucleotides, the CDR3 is TGTGCCAGCAGCTTGGACGGGGCCATTCAGTACTTC. The full variable domain, its missing parts supplied by reference TRBV5-5 and TRBJ2-4, is DAGVTQSPTHLIKTRGQQVTLRCSPISGHKSVSWYQQVLGQGPQFIFQYYEKEERGRGNFPDRFSARQFPNYSSELNVNALLLGDSALYLCASSLDGAIQYFGAGTRLSVL.

As concerns this clone: At one end, the junction sequence differs from germline, possibly due to a read error. This chain joins TRBV5-6 and TRBJ2-7, with D possibly matching TRBD2 (6 bases). Per the germline V gene, CDR1 is SGHDT and CDR2 is YYEEEE. This CDR3 is 11 amino acids long. CDR3 bases: TGTGCCAGCAGCGGCGGGGCCATGCAGGATTTC. Its protein product is CASSGGAMQDF.

The genes are TRBV5-6 and TRBJ2-7; TRBD2 matches 8 bases. The J segment lost 0 bases and the V segment lost 3 bases, leaving 14 bases of the junction unmatched. The CDR3 loop spans 18 amino acids. Per germline, CDR1 SGHDT and CDR2 YYEEEE. This CDR3 reads CASSSPTARGAVSYEQYF. In nucleotides, the CDR3 is TGTGCCAGCAGCTCCCCCACCGCGCGGGGGGCCGTCTCCTACGAGCAGTACTTC.